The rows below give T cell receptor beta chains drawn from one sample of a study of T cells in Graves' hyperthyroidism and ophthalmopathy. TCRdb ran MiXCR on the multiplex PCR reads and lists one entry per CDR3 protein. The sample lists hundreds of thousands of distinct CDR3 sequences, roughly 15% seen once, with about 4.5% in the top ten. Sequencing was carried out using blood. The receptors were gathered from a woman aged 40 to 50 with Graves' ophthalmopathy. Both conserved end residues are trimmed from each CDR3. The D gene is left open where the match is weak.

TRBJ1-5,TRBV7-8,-,ASSRERVVQRPQH
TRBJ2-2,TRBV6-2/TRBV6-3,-,ASSVIAGRELF
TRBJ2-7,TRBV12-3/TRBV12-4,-,ASSLIDEQY
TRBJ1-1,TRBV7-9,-,ASSLAGVATEAF
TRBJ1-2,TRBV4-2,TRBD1,ASSQDRDRDYGYT
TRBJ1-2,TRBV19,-,ASTHSRGTNYGYT
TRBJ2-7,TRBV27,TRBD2,ASSLSSRASGSYEQY
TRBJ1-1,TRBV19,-,ASGKSPQLVGAF
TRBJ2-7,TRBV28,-,ASGQPTYEQY
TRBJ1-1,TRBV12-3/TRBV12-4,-,ASSPPREMNTEAF
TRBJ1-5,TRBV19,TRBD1,ASSTFPGGVGVQPQH
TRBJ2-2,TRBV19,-,ASNLEWNTGELF
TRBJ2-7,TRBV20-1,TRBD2,SARPALAGGLDEQY
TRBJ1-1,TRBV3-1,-,ASSQNGGVEAF
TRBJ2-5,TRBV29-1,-,SAWGRTQETQY
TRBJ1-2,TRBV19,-,ASSIRGRNGYT
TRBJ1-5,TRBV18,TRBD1,ASSGQGGSNQPQH
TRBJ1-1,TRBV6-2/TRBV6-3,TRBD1,ASSWRQGRSSEAF
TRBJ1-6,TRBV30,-,AWSRTISYNSPLH
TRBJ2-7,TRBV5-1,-,ASSPAPGGGPRTGEQY
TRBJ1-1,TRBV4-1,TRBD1,ASSVQGAIGKAF
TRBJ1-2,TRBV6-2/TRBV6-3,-,ASGEAAVATGYT
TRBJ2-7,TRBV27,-,ASTGNYPAYEQY
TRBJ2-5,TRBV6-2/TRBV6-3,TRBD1,ASSYQWDRYQETQY
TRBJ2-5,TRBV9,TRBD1,ASSVGTGDFQETQY
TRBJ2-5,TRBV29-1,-,SLQGGSETQY
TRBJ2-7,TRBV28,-,ASSSRLSYEQY
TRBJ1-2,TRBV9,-,ASSVEGTNYGYT
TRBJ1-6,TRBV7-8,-,ASSGDTGALH
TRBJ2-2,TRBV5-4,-,ASSLAGTLKPGELF
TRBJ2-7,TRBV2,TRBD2,ASSRTSGRFPPYEQY
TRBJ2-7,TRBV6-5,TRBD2,ASSLGGPGEQY
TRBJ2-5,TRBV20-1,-,SASPGTQGQETQY
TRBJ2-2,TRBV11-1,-,ASSLAARINTGELF
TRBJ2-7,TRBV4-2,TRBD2,ASSQDIAGGGEEQY
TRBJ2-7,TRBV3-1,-,ASSHRGAEQY
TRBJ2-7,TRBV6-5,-,ASSYGQGPNEQY
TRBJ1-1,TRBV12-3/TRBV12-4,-,ASSQGRLNTEAF
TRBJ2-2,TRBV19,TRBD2,ASSMRGLAGGTGELF
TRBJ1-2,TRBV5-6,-,ASSYWSRTVYGYT
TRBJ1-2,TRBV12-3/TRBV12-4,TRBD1,ASSSLTGYGYT
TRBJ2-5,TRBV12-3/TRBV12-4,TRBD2,ASRALMGLAGWETQY
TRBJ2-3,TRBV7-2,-,ASSLPDTQY
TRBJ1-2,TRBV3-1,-,ASSPRSTYGYT
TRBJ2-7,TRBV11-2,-,ASSARRVNEQY
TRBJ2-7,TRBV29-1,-,SVGRTPRSYEQY
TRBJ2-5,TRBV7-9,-,ASSSPTGTLETQY
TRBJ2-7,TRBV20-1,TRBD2,SASGGLASGMNEQY
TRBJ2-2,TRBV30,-,AWSPMGTGELF
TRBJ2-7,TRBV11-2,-,ASSLELGGLATYEQY
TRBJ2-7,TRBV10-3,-,AATDRTYEQY
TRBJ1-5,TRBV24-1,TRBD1,AFIDRGLNQPQH
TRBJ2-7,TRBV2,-,ASSPRSEQY
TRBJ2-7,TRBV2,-,ASGDAGPYEQY
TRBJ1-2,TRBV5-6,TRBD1,ASSWTGDSGYT
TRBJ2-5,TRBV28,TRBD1,ASSPAGQGMKTQY
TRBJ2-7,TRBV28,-,ASSLQQGRDWEQY
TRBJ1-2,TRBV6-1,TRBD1,ASSEPTGAYGYT
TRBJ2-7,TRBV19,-,ASSMAGGPYEQY